This note documents a single T cell receptor beta chain sequence. Its antigen is currently not known. There are no base qualities to consult, and no much larger clone falls within one base. The immunoSEQ Assay, a bias-controlled multiplex PCR, was used to amplify TCRbeta CDR3 regions from genomic DNA. Turning to the authors' computational methods: The number of nucleated cells in each sample was estimated from the amplification of reference gene primers within the assay. To quantify the absolute abundance of each unique TCRbeta CDR3 rearrangement, sequence reads were collapsed and filtered. For each sample, productive Simpson clonality was calculated by taking the square root of Simpson's diversity index across productive rearrangements. Drawn from immuneACCESS, this table holds only the in-frame rearrangements with V and J called that TCRdb kept. Clones are partly lost; checked studies trace under half to an unresolved V gene and leave the rest unexplained. The DNA was the basis for D and trimming; V, J and clone size are from that table. Across this sample there are about 240,000 clones, with approximately 88% seen only once. The ten largest clonotypes hold 2.6% of the sample.

The data were obtained in a study of blood T cell repertoires in COVID-19 (dated by TCRdb to about 2020). Broadly, across the study: Collaborator samples came from the United States, Italy and Spain and covered acute and convalescent phases of COVID-19. The prospective study material was composed of cDNA or gDNA derived from T cells, B-cell-depleted T cells, or PBMCs. The dataset comprised deeply sampled blood TCRbeta repertoires from subjects exposed to, actively infected with, or recovered from COVID-19. A freely available public database, intended as a resource for researchers studying the immune response to SARS-CoV-2, is where the repertoires were released. The samples were drawn from the first 160 participants of the ongoing ImmuneRACE study and from 950 to 1,500 subjects provided by 6 global collaborators. A de-identified subject ID, COVID-19 status, age in years and sex were almost always included in the sample metadata. HLA class I and class II types, where available, came from metadata supplied by the sample provider rather than from assay-based typing. Results the study describes overall, beyond this receptor: The amount of clinical and demographic metadata varied by source and participant and was provided uncurated.

Enrolling through a virtual design, the prospective study's participants ranged in age from roughly 18 to 100 years and lived across roughly 23 United States geographic areas. Cohort assignment in the prospective study relied on participant-reported clinical history from a screening survey and a study questionnaire. Mobile phlebotomists in the prospective study collected whole blood, serum and a nasopharyngeal or oropharyngeal swab from every participant. Participants in the prospective study had the option to provide additional blood draws and questionnaires over a roughly two-month period. Blood samples from the prospective study were shipped frozen or at room temperature prior to DNA extraction. The sequencing input was PBMCs or T cells enriched from blood (not recorded which). The TCR comes from a young woman with acute COVID-19.

The DNA sequence is TGTGCCAGCAGCCAAGAGGGGGGCACTGAAGCTTTCTTT. Translated, this is CASSQEGGTEAFF. This chain joins TRBV3-1 (or the pseudogene TRBV3-2) to TRBJ1-1; a weak D assignment points to TRBD1 (5 bases agree). The CDR3, from cysteine to phenylalanine, totals 13 residues. Of all the DNA, just the CDR3 is kept, 39 bases in frame from base 1. From a lookup of the germline V gene (reference sequence), CDR1 and CDR2 are LGHDT and YNNKEL. The trim is 0 bases for V and 4 bases for J, with a gap of 6 bases between the germline ends.